Below, one T cell receptor (beta chain) is given with its context. The antigen remains unidentified. The entry originates in a study of PD-1 blockade in classical Hodgkin lymphoma. Study results and limitations: What drove the repertoire differences, possibly disease activity or prior therapy, has not been defined.

V lost 1 base and J lost 5, with 9 bases in between. From germline, CDR1 is SGHRS and CDR2 YFSETQ. The CDR3 is made up of 14 amino acids. As for time point: cycle 4 day 1 (C4D1), after six to seven weeks of nivolumab. Each of the patients experienced relapse following autologous stem cell transplantation, and their brentuximab vedotin exposure differed. The assay was immunoSEQ multiplex PCR, and TCRdb's table has in-frame clones only and misses some. Of tens of thousands of clones in the sample, nearly 90% are singletons; the top ten hold approximately 8.4%. Specimen: peripheral blood mononuclear cells (PBMCs), collected before the fourth cycle of nivolumab. The sequence came from a human donor with classical Hodgkin lymphoma. The J gene is TRBJ1-4, the V gene TRBV5-1; D gene unclear. CDR3 DNA: TGCGCCAGCAGCTTGTTGGCGGAGAATGAAAAACTGTTTTTT. This translates into CASSLLAENEKLFF.